The 19 T cell receptor beta chains below come from one sample, sequenced in a study of cytomegalovirus exposure and HLA in healthy donors (dated by TCRdb to 2017 to 2019). To prepare the library, the immunoSEQ multiplex PCR assay was applied. A mixture of 60 forward primers for TCR Vbeta segments and 13 reverse primers for TCR Jbeta segments was used in the multiplex PCR. Drawn from immuneACCESS, this table holds only the in-frame rearrangements with V and J called that TCRdb kept. Clones are partly lost; checked studies trace under half to an unresolved V gene and leave the rest unexplained. A total of some 130,000 clones appear in this sample, 80% of them only once. The ten largest clones represent 1% of the sample. The source material was PBMCs. All receptors come from a middle-aged man in good health and CMV-seronegative.

The V gene is TRBV10-3, the J gene TRBJ2-1; weak D call: TRBD2 (6 bases). The ends were cut back, 2 bases at V and 3 bases at J, with 17 bases in the middle. The germline CDR1 and CDR2 sequences are ENHRY and SYGVKD. The CDR3 totals 17 residues. The chain's CDR3 is CAISEPDSAGNYNEQFF. CDR3 bases: TGTGCCATCAGTGAGCCAGATTCAGCGGGTAACTACAATGAGCAGTTCTTC.

This rearrangement joins TRBV27 to TRBJ2-2; 7 bases align to TRBD2. V was clipped by 3 bases and J by 0 bases; unmatched bases: 7. Germline V gene sequence: CDR1 MNHEY, CDR2 SMNVEV (reference sequence). The CDR3 is made up of 17 amino acids. The CDR3 DNA reads as TGTGCCAGCAGTTTTCGGACTAGGGCCCCGAACACCGGGGAGCTGTTTTTT. Its translation: CASSFRTRAPNTGELFF.

This chain joins TRBV7-9 and TRBJ1-4, with 7 bases fitting TRBD1. J lost 0 bases, V lost 1 base, and 2 bases had no gene match. Germline V lookup: CDR1 SEHNR, CDR2 FQNEAQ (reference sequence). The CDR3 is 16 amino acids. CDR3 sequence reads: CASSLVGGPTNEKLFF. In DNA form, the CDR3 reads TGTGCCAGCAGCTTAGTAGGGGGCCCAACTAATGAAAAACTGTTTTTT.

The V gene is TRBV2, the J gene TRBJ1-5; D is uncertain. This CDR3 contains 13 residues. Germline V lookup: CDR1 SNHLY, CDR2 FYNNEI. Trimming pared 1 base from V and 7 bases from J, leaving 8 bases between. The DNA for the CDR3 is TGTGCCAGCAGTGAAGACTATTCGCAGCCCCAGCATTTT. Residues: CASSEDYSQPQHF. The full variable domain, rest sourced from reference TRBV2 and TRBJ1-5, is EPEVTQTPSHQVTQMGQEVILRCVPISNHLYFYWYRQILGQKVEFLVSFYNNEISEKSEIFDDQFSVERPDGSNFTLKIRSTKLEDSAMYFCASSEDYSQPQHFGDGTRLSIL.

The chain is built from TRBV28 and TRBJ2-6, with D tentatively TRBD1 (5 bases). CDR3 length equals 14 residues. Trimming pared 7 bases from V and 2 bases from J, leaving 9 bases between. Germline-derived CDR1 and CDR2 are MDHEN and SYDVKM. CDR3 loop: CASTLGAGANVLTF. The CDR3 DNA sequence: TGTGCCAGCACCCTAGGGGCTGGGGCCAACGTCCTGACTTTC. The variable domain in full, completed from reference TRBV28 and TRBJ2-6, reads DVKVTQSSRYLVKRTGEKVFLECVQDMDHENMFWYRQDPGLGLRLIYFSYDVKMKEKGDIPEGYSVSREKKERFSLILESASTNQTSMYLCASTLGAGANVLTFGAGSRLTVL.

This clone was detected only a few times. The chain links TRBV30 to TRBJ1-4; 8 positions agree with TRBD1. Germline V gene lookup returns CDR1 GTSNPN and CDR2 SVGIG (reference sequence). After removal of 3 bases from V and 7 bases from J, the junction contained 4 bases not matched to a gene. The CDR3 is 13 residues long. The CDR3 loop reads CAWRGDRPEKLFF. For the CDR3, the DNA is TGTGCCTGGAGGGGGGACAGGCCTGAAAAACTGTTTTTT.

The rearrangement uses TRBV5-6 and TRBJ2-5; D uncertain. CDR1 and CDR2 from the germline V gene are SGHDT and YYEEEE. This CDR3 region has 14 residues. V lost 0 bases, J lost 0 bases, and 6 bases lay in between. Written as DNA, the CDR3 is TGTGCCAGCAGCTTGGGAGTTTACCAAGAGACCCAGTACTTC. Its translation: CASSLGVYQETQYF.

A few counts support this clone. The rearrangement uses TRBV7-8 and TRBJ1-5, with D possibly TRBD1 on 5 matching bases. The germline V and J ends were trimmed by 1 base and 0 bases, with 7 bases remaining between them. The CDR3 has 15 residues. Per the germline V gene, CDR1 is SGHVS and CDR2 is FQNEAQ. CDR3 sequence reads: CASSLVGGSNQPQHF. The CDR3 DNA reads as TGTGCCAGCAGCTTAGTGGGGGGTAGCAATCAGCCCCAGCATTTT.

The V gene is TRBV7-2, the J gene TRBJ2-7; TRBD2 aligns across 9 bases. The CDR3 runs 16 residues. The J segment lost 5 bases and the V segment lost 2 bases, leaving 10 bases of the junction unmatched. CDR1 and CDR2 from the germline V gene are SGHTA and FQGNSA. CDR3 sequence (DNA): TGTGCCAGCAGCTTAATGGGGGGCGGGAGGGCCAACGAGCAGTACTTC. This codes for CASSLMGGGRANEQYF.

The chain uses TRBV2 and TRBJ1-1; D is ambiguous. Trimming shortened V by 5 bases and J by 3 bases, and 10 bases separated the two germline ends. Germline V gene sequence: CDR1 SNHLY, CDR2 FYNNEI. The CDR3 is 13 residues long. CDR3 amino acids: CASSYSPYTEAFF. Here the CDR3 DNA reads TGTGCCAGCAGTTACAGTCCTTACACTGAAGCTTTCTTT.

This chain connects TRBV25-1 to TRBJ2-3; 9 nucleotides match TRBD2. The CDR3 extends over 17 amino acids. Trimming removed 4 bases from V and 4 bases from J; junction bases left unmatched: 12. Germline CDR1 is MGHDK and CDR2 is SYGVNS. In nucleotides, the CDR3 is TGTGCCAGCAGTGGCCCGTTAGCGGGAGTTTCCCCAGATACGCAGTATTTT. Translating it yields CASSGPLAGVSPDTQYF.

This clone has just a few counts. The chain carries TRBV29-1 and TRBJ2-3; 13 positions agree with TRBD2. The CDR3 totals 13 residues. The trim removed 7 bases at V and 7 bases at J, leaving 5 bases unmatched. The germline V gene encodes CDR1 SQVTM and CDR2 ANQGSEA. CDR3 nucleotide sequence: TGCAGCGGGGGACTAGCGGGGAGCAATACGCAGTATTTT. This translates into CSGGLAGSNTQYF.

The chain uses TRBV28 and TRBJ1-2, with D uncertain. V lost 10 bases to trimming and J lost 4 bases, with 13 bases between them. The CDR3 has 12 residues. Per the germline V gene, CDR1 is MDHEN and CDR2 is SYDVKM. DNA for the CDR3: TGTGCCACAAGAGCCCTTAGCTATGGCTACACCTTC. Translating it yields CATRALSYGYTF.

The sample holds one count of this clone. The rearrangement joins TRBV2 to TRBJ2-7, with 8 bases aligning to TRBD2. The CDR3 runs 10 residues. J lost 12 bases, V lost 6 bases, and 4 bases had no gene match. Germline V gene lookup returns CDR1 SNHLY and CDR2 FYNNEI. The CDR3 DNA reads TGTGCCAGCAGGCGGGGGGACACGTACTTC. Translating it yields CASRRGDTYF.

CDR3 nucleotide sequence: TGCGCCAGCAACTCAGGGGGCCTTGGTGAAAAACTGTTTTTT. It codes for CASNSGGLGEKLFF. The chain carries TRBV5-1 and TRBJ1-4, with 8 bases matching TRBD1. V was clipped by 6 bases and J by 7 bases; unmatched bases: 8. CDR3 length: 14 amino acids. Per the germline V gene, CDR1 is SGHRS and CDR2 is YFSETQ.

The chain couples TRBV27 to TRBJ2-3, with 9 bases identical to TRBD1. There are 15 residues in the CDR3. Germline CDR1 reads MNHEY; CDR2 reads SMNVEV (reference sequence). The V segment lost 3 bases and the J segment 2 bases; nucleotides outside the gene matches: 3. The CDR3 protein is CASSLGQGLTDTQYF. The CDR3 coding sequence is TGTGCCAGCAGTTTGGGACAGGGTCTCACAGATACGCAGTATTTT.

The V gene is TRBV5-1, the J gene TRBJ1-2; 11 positions match TRBD1. Germline values: CDR1 SGHRS, CDR2 YFSETQ. CDR3 size: 15 residues. Trimming removed 2 bases from V and 5 bases from J; junction bases left unmatched: 5. CDR3 loop: CASSFGQGATYGYTF. Written as DNA, the CDR3 is TGCGCCAGCAGCTTTGGACAGGGGGCCACATATGGCTACACCTTC.

This clone was seen a single time. The rearrangement joins TRBV21-1 to TRBJ1-4; the DNA was not compared with TRBD1, the D call given in the table. TRBV21-1 is annotated as a pseudogene. This CDR3 has 15 amino acids. CDR3 bases: TGTGCCAGCAGCTGGACAGGCGAAAGCGATGAAAAACTGTTTTTT. Encoded protein: CASSWTGESDEKLFF.

The chain joins TRBV6-5 to TRBJ2-3; D is possibly TRBD2 (6 bases). The germline V and J ends were trimmed by 1 base and 1 base, with 9 bases remaining between them. This CDR3 is 15 amino acids long. The V gene's germline CDR1 is MNHEY and CDR2 SVGAGI. CDR3 DNA sequence: TGTGCCAGCAGTTACTTTTCGGGAGGCACAGATACGCAGTATTTT. This gives the protein CASSYFSGGTDTQYF.